Reported below is one T cell receptor (beta chain). Its cognate antigen is unknown. This CDR3 is built from 15 residues. V lost 3 bases to trimming and J lost 6 bases, with 12 bases between them. CDR1 and CDR2 (germline): KGHSH, LQKENI. The data were obtained in a study of vaccination and CD4 T cells after COVID-19. Study in general: Researchers treated control cultures with a CEFX pool, an HIV-1 Nef pool, or no peptide.

The Oncomine TCR Beta short-read assay was applied to DNA of cultured CD4+ T cells. TCRdb fed the PCR reads into MiXCR, producing one record per CDR3 protein. Of tens of thousands of distinct CDR3 sequences listed, more than 30% are singletons. The sample's time point: late sampling 161 to 241 days after vaccination in a few convalescent patients. As for treatment: approximately 9-day PBMC culture with coronavirus spike peptide pools or control peptides (ViraFEST assay). The chain links TRBV18 to TRBJ1-6; no clear D gene. This receptor was identified in a human donor who had recovered from COVID-19. The sequencing here drew on CD4+ T cells from blood, cultured in vitro, taken about 7 months after SARS-CoV-2 vaccination. The CDR3 DNA is TGTGCCAGCTCACCCTCTATGCGGAGTAATTCACCCCTCCACTTT. Amino acids: CASSPSMRSNSPLHF.